The 12 T cell receptor beta chains in this list originate from one sample, sequenced in a study of T cells after yellow fever vaccination. Using its own MiXCR run on the 5' RACE reads, TCRdb lists one record per CDR3 protein. The data hold 250,000 to 300,000 distinct CDR3 sequences, with less than 9.5% observed a single time. The specimen comprised CD4+ T cells sorted from PBMCs, sampled 5 days after the yellow fever booster vaccination. The receptors were gathered from a man younger than 30 who received the YFV17D yellow fever vaccine.

This clonotype was observed a few times. The chain couples TRBV7-2 to TRBJ2-1; 15 bases are shared with TRBD2. The ends lost 1 base at V and 6 bases at J; junction bases unmatched: 7. In germline, CDR1 is SGHTA, CDR2 FQGNSA. The CDR3 is made up of 18 amino acids. CDR3 in DNA: TGTGCCAGCAGCTTAGGGACTAGCGGGGGGGCTTTAGGCAATGAGCAGTTCTTC. Encoded protein: CASSLGTSGGALGNEQFF.

In its sample, this clonotype was seen many times. This sequence joins TRBV5-6 and TRBJ2-7, with 11 bases aligning to TRBD1. The CDR3 has 14 residues. Germline CDR1 reads SGHDT; CDR2 reads YYEEEE. Trimming cost V 4 bases and J 1 base; bases outside gene matches: 1. The CDR3 region is CASSRDRGSYEQYF. The CDR3 nucleotides are TGTGCCAGCAGCCGGGACAGGGGGTCCTACGAGCAGTACTTC. Looking up the rest from reference TRBV5-6 and TRBJ2-7 gives the full variable domain: DAGVTQSPTHLIKTRGQQVTLRCSPKSGHDTVSWYQQALGQGPQFIFQYYEEEERQRGNFPDRFSGHQFPNYSSELNVNALLLGDSALYLCASSRDRGSYEQYFGPGTRLTVT.

This clonotype has only a few counts. This sequence joins TRBV29-1 and TRBJ2-7, with 9 bases aligning to TRBD1. Per the germline V gene, CDR1 is SQVTM and CDR2 is ANQGSEA. V lost 1 base, J lost 3 bases, and 10 bases stayed unmatched. There are 16 residues in the CDR3. CDR3: CSVEGQTGGALYEQYF. For the CDR3, the DNA is TGCAGCGTTGAAGGTCAAACAGGGGGCGCGCTCTACGAGCAGTACTTC.

This clonotype has only a few counts. The rearrangement uses TRBV7-2 and TRBJ2-7; 7 nucleotides align to TRBD1. V shed 0 bases, J shed 6 bases, and the junction held 8 bases outside the gene matches. Germline CDR1 is SGHTA and CDR2 is FQGNSA. This CDR3 has 15 amino acids. The CDR3 region has the DNA TGTGCCAGCAGCTTAGCCCTCGGACAGGTCCGCGAGCAGTACTTC. Its protein is CASSLALGQVREQYF.

This clonotype has a handful of counts. The chain combines TRBV4-1 with TRBJ2-5; D possibly uses TRBD1 or TRBD2 (5 bases each). The germline CDR1 and CDR2 sequences are MGHRA and YSYEKL. CDR3 length: 14 residues. Trimming pared 0 bases from V and 3 bases from J, leaving 8 bases between. Here the CDR3 reads CASSQDRGEETQYF. The DNA for the CDR3 is TGCGCCAGCAGCCAAGATCGGGGCGAAGAGACCCAGTACTTC.

This clonotype was counted between two and nine times. The chain couples TRBV7-2 to TRBJ2-2; 9 bases fit TRBD1. The CDR3 is made up of 14 amino acids. The V gene's germline CDR1 is SGHTA and CDR2 FQGNSA. J was trimmed by 11 bases and V by 5 bases; bases with no gene match: 9. CDR3 coding DNA: TGTGCCAGCAGCCCGCGGACAGGGGTAGGCGAGCTGTTTTTT. It translates to CASSPRTGVGELFF.

The chain is built from TRBV15 and TRBJ1-5; 7 bases are shared with TRBD1. The CDR3 covers 15 residues. The ends lost 5 bases at V and 4 bases at J; junction bases unmatched: 8. Per germline, CDR1 LNHNV and CDR2 YYDKDF (reference sequence). CDR3 coding DNA: TGTGCCACCAGCCTTCGACCAGGGGGGAATCAGCCCCAGCATTTT. Protein: CATSLRPGGNQPQHF.

This clonotype was detected many times. This chain uses TRBV5-1 with TRBJ2-7; D unresolved. Germline CDR1 is SGHRS and CDR2 is YFSETQ. This CDR3 contains 13 residues. Trimming removed 0 bases at V and 6 bases at J, with 10 bases between. CDR3 protein: CASSLAGRSEQYV. DNA of the CDR3: TGCGCCAGCAGCTTGGCCGGGCGGAGCGAGCAGTACGTC.

This clonotype appeared a few times. This chain uses TRBV6-5 with TRBJ1-2; D unresolved. The CDR3 covers 12 residues. Deletions cut 6 bases from V and 8 bases from J, with 13 bases between. The germline V gene has CDR1 MNHEY and CDR2 SVGAGI. The DNA for the CDR3 is TGTGCCAGCAGGAGTGGAGCCGGGGGCTACACCTTC. Residues: CASRSGAGGYTF.

This clonotype has ten or more counts. The chain recombines TRBV7-2 with TRBJ2-7; D is possibly TRBD2 (5 bases). Between the trimmed V and J ends, which lost 5 bases and 0 bases, there was a span of 14 bases. Germline V gene sequence: CDR1 SGHTA, CDR2 FQGNSA. CDR3 size: 15 residues. The CDR3 loop is CASSPGSGLSYEQYF. For the CDR3, the DNA is TGTGCCAGCAGCCCGGGGAGTGGGCTCTCCTACGAGCAGTACTTC.

There are many counts of this clonotype. The chain couples TRBV7-9 to TRBJ1-2, with D possibly being TRBD1 (5 bases). Germline-derived CDR1 and CDR2 are SEHNR and FQNEAQ (reference sequence). This CDR3 has 14 residues. V lost 0 bases and J lost 7, with 12 bases in between. The CDR3 sequence: CASSLAEQGVGYTF. The CDR3 DNA reads TGTGCCAGCAGCTTAGCAGAGCAGGGAGTTGGCTACACCTTC.

This clonotype occurred a few times. The J gene is TRBJ2-5, the V gene TRBV29-1; no definite D call. This CDR3 region has 13 residues. The germline V gene has CDR1 SQVTM and CDR2 ANQGSEA. Trimming left V 6 bases short and J 5 bases short, with 16 bases between. The CDR3 DNA is TGCAGCGTCGCGAGTTCGGGCGAGGAGACCCAGTACTTC. Its translation: CSVASSGEETQYF.